These 5 T cell receptor beta chains were sequenced from one sample in a study of T cell responses to AZD1222 COVID-19 vaccine. Data came from immunoSEQ multiplex PCR; TCRdb stores just in-frame clones and leaves some out. The data hold approximately 150,000 clones, with 90% observed a single time. Sequences were derived from peripheral blood, sampled 28 days after the second AZD1222 dose. These receptors came from an adult who received the AZD1222 COVID-19 vaccine.

In the case of this clone: Other DNA sequences in the same sample also yield this CDR3. The chain is built from TRBV6-5 and TRBJ1-2, with 10 bases aligning to TRBD1. Trimming took 5 bases from V and 2 from J; bases not matched to a gene: 2. Germline values: CDR1 MNHEY, CDR2 SVGAGI. This CDR3 comprises 14 residues. CDR3 protein: CASSRDRGNYGYTF. The DNA of the CDR3 is TGTGCCAGCAGTCGGGACAGGGGAAACTATGGCTACACCTTC.

The CDR3 DNA sequence: TGTGCCAGTAGGGGTCGGGACGGAAATGAAAAACTGTTTTTT. Translation: CASRGRDGNEKLFF. V is TRBV19 and J is TRBJ1-4, with a weak D call TRBD1 (5 bases). V gave up 6 bases and J gave up 5 bases, with 13 bases separating them. From germline, CDR1 is LNHDA and CDR2 SQIVND (reference sequence). The CDR3 is 14 amino acids. The entire variable domain, with the rest obtained from reference TRBV19 and TRBJ1-4, is as follows: DGGITQSPKYLFRKEGQNVTLSCEQNLNHDAMYWYRQDPGQGLRLIYYSQIVNDFQKGDIAEGYSVSREKKESFPLTVTSAQKNPTAFYLCASRGRDGNEKLFFGSGTQLSVL.

The chain has TRBV6-2 or TRBV6-3 and TRBJ1-6; TRBD1 might be the D (6 bases). V lost 5 bases to trimming and J lost 10 bases, with 18 bases between them. The length of the CDR3 is 15 residues. Germline-derived CDR1 and CDR2 are MNHEY and SVGEGT. The CDR3: CASSDGAGAGSPLHF. In DNA, the CDR3 is TGTGCCAGCAGTGACGGGGCGGGGGCTGGATCACCCCTCCACTTT.

This sequence joins TRBV5-4 and TRBJ1-1; D gene ambiguous. The CDR3 covers 14 residues. The V end was cut by 0 bases, the J end by 1 base, with 7 bases between. Germline V gene sequence: CDR1 SGHNT, CDR2 YYREEE (reference sequence). The CDR3 DNA reads as TGTGCCAGCAGCTTGGTGTCAGGGAACACTGAAGCTTTCTTT. Its translation is CASSLVSGNTEAFF.

The chain has TRBV20-1 and TRBJ2-5; D call uncertain. V lost 6 bases to trimming and J lost 3 bases, with 5 bases between them. CDR1 DFQATT and CDR2 SNEGSKA come from the germline V gene (reference sequence). This CDR3 contains 10 residues. CDR3 in DNA: TGCAGTGCCGAGAAAGAGACCCAGTACTTC. Translation gives CSAEKETQYF.